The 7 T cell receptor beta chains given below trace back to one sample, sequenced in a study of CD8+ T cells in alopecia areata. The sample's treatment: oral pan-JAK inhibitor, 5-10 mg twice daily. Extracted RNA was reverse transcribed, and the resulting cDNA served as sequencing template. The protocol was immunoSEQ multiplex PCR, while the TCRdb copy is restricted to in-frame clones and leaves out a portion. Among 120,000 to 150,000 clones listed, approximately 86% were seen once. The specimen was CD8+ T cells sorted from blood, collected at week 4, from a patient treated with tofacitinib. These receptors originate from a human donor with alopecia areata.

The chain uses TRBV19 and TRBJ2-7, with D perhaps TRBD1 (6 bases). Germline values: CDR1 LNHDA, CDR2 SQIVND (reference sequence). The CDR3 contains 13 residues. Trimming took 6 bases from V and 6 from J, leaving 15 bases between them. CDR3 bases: TGTGCCAGTAGGCTGTCGGACAGTCTCGAGCAGTACTTC. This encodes CASRLSDSLEQYF.

CDR3 residues: CASSLVGQGTGELFF. CDR3 nucleotide sequence: TGTGCCAGCAGCTTAGTCGGGCAGGGCACCGGGGAGCTGTTTTTT. The V gene is TRBV7-9, the J gene TRBJ2-2, with D tentatively TRBD1 (5 bases). V shed 1 base and J shed 4 bases, with 10 bases lying between them. This CDR3 spans 15 amino acids. The germline V gene encodes CDR1 SEHNR and CDR2 FQNEAQ (reference sequence).

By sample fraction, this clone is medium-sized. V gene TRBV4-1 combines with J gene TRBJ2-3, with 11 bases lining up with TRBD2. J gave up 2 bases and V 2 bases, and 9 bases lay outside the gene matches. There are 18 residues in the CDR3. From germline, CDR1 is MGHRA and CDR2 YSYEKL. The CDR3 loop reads CASSQTLTTSGVTDTQYF. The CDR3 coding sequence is TGCGCCAGCAGCCAAACCCTCACGACTAGCGGGGTCACAGATACGCAGTATTTT.

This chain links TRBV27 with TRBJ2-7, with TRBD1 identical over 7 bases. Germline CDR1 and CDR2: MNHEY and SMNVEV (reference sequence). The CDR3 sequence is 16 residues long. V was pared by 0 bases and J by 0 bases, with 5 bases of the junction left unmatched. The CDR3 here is CASSLSGQDLSYEQYF. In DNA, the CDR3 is TGTGCCAGCAGTTTATCTGGACAGGACCTCTCCTACGAGCAGTACTTC.

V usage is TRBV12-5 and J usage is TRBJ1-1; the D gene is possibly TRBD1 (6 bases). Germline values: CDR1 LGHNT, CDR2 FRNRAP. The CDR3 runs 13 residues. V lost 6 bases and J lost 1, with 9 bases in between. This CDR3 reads CASGLTGNTEAFF. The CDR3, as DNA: TGTGCTAGTGGATTGACAGGGAACACTGAAGCTTTCTTT.

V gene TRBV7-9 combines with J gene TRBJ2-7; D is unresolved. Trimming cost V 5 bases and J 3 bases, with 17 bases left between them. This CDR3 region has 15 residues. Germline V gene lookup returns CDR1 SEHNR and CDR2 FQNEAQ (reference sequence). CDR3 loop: CASSLGPGVSYEQYF. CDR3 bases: TGTGCCAGCAGCCTCGGTCCTGGGGTCAGCTACGAGCAGTACTTC.

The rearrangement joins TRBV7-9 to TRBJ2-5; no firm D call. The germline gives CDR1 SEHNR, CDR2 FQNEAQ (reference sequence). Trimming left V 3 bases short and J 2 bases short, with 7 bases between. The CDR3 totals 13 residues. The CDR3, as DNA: TGTGCCAGCAGCTTCTCAGGACAAGAGACCCAGTACTTC. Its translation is CASSFSGQETQYF. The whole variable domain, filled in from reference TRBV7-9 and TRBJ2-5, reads DTGVSQNPRHKITKRGQNVTFRCDPISEHNRLYWYRQTLGQGPEFLTYFQNEAQLEKSRLLSDRFSAERPKGSFSTLEIQRTEQGDSAMYLCASSFSGQETQYFGPGTRLLVL.